The T cell receptor beta chain under discussion was sequenced for a study of shared clonotypes between healthy human individuals. Study observations and caveats: Richness estimates generally favored naive over memory subsets. Generation of non-shared clonotypes was less probable than generation of clonotypes shared by all four donors.

Donors had no recently reported acute infections or vaccinations and were HIV-negative. The CDR3 contains 14 residues. The germline CDR1 and CDR2 sequences are SNHLY and FYNNEI. The trim removed 10 bases at V and 4 bases at J, leaving 6 bases unmatched. In the original analysis: ImmunoSEQ output held junction-only sequences without quality scores, so filtering differed. Some clones are missing from TCRdb's copy, which holds only in-frame ones; the method was immunoSEQ multiplex PCR. That table furnishes V, J and clone size, whereas the DNA furnished D and trimming. The table includes over a million clones, roughly 97% detected once. In regard to this clone: Its antigen is currently unknown.

The sample taken for sequencing was naive CD4+ T cells sorted from blood. Noted subset: CD45RA+ positively selected. V is TRBV2 and J is TRBJ2-6; the match to TRBD1 covers 8 bases. The clonotype comes from a man under 40 in good health. For the CDR3, the DNA is TGTGCCAACAACCAGGGGGCCGGGGCCAACGTCCTGACTTTC. Amino acids: CANNQGAGANVLTF.